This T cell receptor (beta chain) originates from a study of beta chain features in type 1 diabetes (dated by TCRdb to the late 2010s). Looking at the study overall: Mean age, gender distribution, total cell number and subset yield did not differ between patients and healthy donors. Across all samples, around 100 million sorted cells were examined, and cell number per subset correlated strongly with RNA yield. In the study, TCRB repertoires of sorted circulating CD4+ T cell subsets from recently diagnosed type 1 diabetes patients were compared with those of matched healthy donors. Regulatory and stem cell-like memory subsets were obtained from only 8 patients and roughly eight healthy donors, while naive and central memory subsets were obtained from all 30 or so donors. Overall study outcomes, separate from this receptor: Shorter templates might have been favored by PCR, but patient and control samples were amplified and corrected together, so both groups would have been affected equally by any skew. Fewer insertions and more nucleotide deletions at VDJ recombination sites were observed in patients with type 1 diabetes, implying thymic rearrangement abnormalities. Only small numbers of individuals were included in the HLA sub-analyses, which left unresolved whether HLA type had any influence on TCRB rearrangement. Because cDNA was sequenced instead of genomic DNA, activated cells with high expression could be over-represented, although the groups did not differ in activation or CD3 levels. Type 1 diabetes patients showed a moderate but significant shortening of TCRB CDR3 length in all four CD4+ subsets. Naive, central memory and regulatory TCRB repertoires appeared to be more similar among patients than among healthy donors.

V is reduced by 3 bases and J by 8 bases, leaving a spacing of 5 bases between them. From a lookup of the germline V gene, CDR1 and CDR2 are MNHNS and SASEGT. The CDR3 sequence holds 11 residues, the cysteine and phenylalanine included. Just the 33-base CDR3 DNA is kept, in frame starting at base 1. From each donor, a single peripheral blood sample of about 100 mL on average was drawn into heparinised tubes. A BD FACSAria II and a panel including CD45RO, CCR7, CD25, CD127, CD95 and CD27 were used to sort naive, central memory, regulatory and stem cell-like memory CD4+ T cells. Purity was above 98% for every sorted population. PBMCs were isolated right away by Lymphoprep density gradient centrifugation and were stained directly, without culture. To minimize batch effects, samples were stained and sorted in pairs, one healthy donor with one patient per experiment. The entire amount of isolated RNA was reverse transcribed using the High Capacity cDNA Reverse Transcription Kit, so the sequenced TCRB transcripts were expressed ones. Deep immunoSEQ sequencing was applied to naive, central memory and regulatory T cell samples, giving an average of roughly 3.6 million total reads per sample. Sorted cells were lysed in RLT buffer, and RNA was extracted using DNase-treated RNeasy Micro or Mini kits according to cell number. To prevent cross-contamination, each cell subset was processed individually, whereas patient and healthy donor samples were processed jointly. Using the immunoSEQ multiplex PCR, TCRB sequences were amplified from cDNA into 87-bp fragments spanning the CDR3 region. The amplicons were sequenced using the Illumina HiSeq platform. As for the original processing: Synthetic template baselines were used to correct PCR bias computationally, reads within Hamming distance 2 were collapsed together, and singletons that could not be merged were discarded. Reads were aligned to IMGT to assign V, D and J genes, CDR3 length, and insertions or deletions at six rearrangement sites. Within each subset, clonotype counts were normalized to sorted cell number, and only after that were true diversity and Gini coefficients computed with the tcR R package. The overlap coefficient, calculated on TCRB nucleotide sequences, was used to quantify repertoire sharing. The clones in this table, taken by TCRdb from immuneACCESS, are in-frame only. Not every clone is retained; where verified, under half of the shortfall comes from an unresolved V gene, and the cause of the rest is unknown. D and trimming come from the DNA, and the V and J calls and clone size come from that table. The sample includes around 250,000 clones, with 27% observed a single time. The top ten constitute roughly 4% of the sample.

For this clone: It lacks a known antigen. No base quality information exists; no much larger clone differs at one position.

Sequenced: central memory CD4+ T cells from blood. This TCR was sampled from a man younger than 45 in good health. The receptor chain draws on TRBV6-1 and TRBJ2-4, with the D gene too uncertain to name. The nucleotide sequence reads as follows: TGTGCCAGCAGTGATCGGGACATTCAGTACTTC. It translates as CASSDRDIQYF.